The clone carrying this T cell receptor (beta chain) appeared many times. Its specificity is not known. Researchers amplified the TCR beta CDR3 regions from RNA transcripts. The HTBI set primed first-round TCR CDR3 RT-PCR. One entry per CDR3 protein, called by TCRdb with MiXCR from the multiplex PCR reads. The table lists roughly 650,000 distinct CDR3 sequences, around 15% of them singletons. These data are taken from a study of T cells in Graves' hyperthyroidism and ophthalmopathy. Whole-study context: At the time of initial diagnosis and before any treatment, peripheral blood was collected.

Diagnostic assessment was based on clinical symptoms, serum thyroxine and TRAb, thyroid ultrasound and orbital computed tomography. Fresh peripheral blood, around 10 ml, yielded the PBMCs. Whole-study results and caveats: Most thyroid clonotypes with frequency above 0.001 were detected in blood.

The specimen was blood. The TCR comes from a woman aged 40 to 50 with Graves' ophthalmopathy.

CDR3 loop: CASSNYGGTEAFF. DNA of the CDR3: TGTGCCAGCAGTAACTACGGAGGCACTGAAGCTTTCTTT. The chain links TRBV6-1 to TRBJ1-1; no clear D. The CDR3 sequence is 13 residues long. The V end lost 5 bases, the J end lost 4 bases, and 11 bases lay between the germline ends. From germline, CDR1 is MNHNS and CDR2 SASEGT.